This is a list of T cell receptor beta chains from one sample in a study of blood T cell repertoires in COVID-19. Sequenced by immunoSEQ multiplex PCR; TCRdb stores in-frame clones only, minus some. The table includes 300,000 to 350,000 clones, approximately 90% detected once. Source material: PBMCs or T cells enriched from blood (not recorded which). All receptors derive from a young woman who had been exposed to COVID-19. The CDR3 runs from the conserved cysteine through the conserved F or W. The D gene is left open where the match is weak. Clone size is given for some rows only: seen once, a few or many times, or a class if the clone is expanded.

D gene	V gene	J gene	clone size	CDR3 DNA	CDR3 protein
NA	TRBV5-8	TRBJ2-7	NA	TGTGCCAGCAGCTTGGTGGGGGCTTATCGCACCTACGAGCAGTACTTC	CASSLVGAYRTYEQYF
TRBD1	TRBV9	TRBJ1-1	few	TGTGCCAGCAGCCCAAGGGACAGGGTAAGCACTGAAGCTTTCTTT	CASSPRDRVSTEAFF
NA	TRBV5-4	TRBJ2-5	NA	TGTGCCAGCAGCTTACTTAGTTTCCAAGAGACCCAGTACTTC	CASSLLSFQETQYF
TRBD2	TRBV14	TRBJ2-5	NA	TGTGCCAGCAGTTACAGACTAGCGGGGGCCCAAGAGACCCAGTACTTC	CASSYRLAGAQETQYF
NA	TRBV5-5	TRBJ1-1	NA	TGTGCCAGCTCCTTTAGTCCGTGGAGCACTGAAGCTTTCTTT	CASSFSPWSTEAFF
NA	TRBV27	TRBJ1-1	NA	TGTGCCAGCAGTCAACAGGGTGGCACTGAAGCTTTCTTT	CASSQQGGTEAFF
NA	TRBV7-9	TRBJ1-1	NA	TGTGCCAGCAGCCGCACAGGGAGCATGAACACTGAAGCTTTCTTT	CASSRTGSMNTEAFF
NA	TRBV7-2	TRBJ2-7	NA	TGTGCCAGCAGCTCCGGCGCGGGGTTGATCTACGAGCAGTACTTC	CASSSGAGLIYEQYF
TRBD2	TRBV4-2	TRBJ2-2	NA	TGTGCCAGCAGCCAAGAAGCTAGCGGGGGGCCCGGGGAGCTGTTTTTT	CASSQEASGGPGELFF
NA	TRBV5-4	TRBJ2-2	NA	TGTGCCAGCAGCGCGGGGACCGATCGAAGGGTCGGGGAGCTGTTTTTT	CASSAGTDRRVGELFF
NA	TRBV27	TRBJ2-7	NA	TGTGCCAGCAGTTTAAAGGGGCCCCGCTACGAGCAGTACTTC	CASSLKGPRYEQYF
TRBD2	TRBV10-3	TRBJ2-7	many	TGTGCCACTAGCCCCGGGACTAGCGGTTCCTACGAGCAGTACTTC	CATSPGTSGSYEQYF
NA	TRBV5-1	TRBJ2-2	NA	TGCGCCGATCAGGCTATCCCGAACACCGGGGAGCTGTTTTTT	CADQAIPNTGELFF
NA	TRBV28	TRBJ1-1	NA	TGTGCCAGCAGTTGGGCAGAAAACACTGAAGCTTTCTTT	CASSWAENTEAFF
NA	TRBV9	TRBJ1-6	NA	TGTGCCAGCAGCTTGGAACAGGGCCAGGCTTCACCCCTCCACTTT	CASSLEQGQASPLHF
TRBD1	TRBV5-4	TRBJ2-3	NA	TGTGCCAGCAGCTTAGGACAGGGGCGGAATACGCAGTATTTT	CASSLGQGRNTQYF
TRBD2	TRBV5-1	TRBJ2-1	NA	TGCGCCAGCACTGGACTAGGTCGAGATGAGCAGTTCTTC	CASTGLGRDEQFF
NA	TRBV5-1	TRBJ1-1	NA	TGCGCCAGCAGCTTGGATGCGGCGGCCGAAGCTTTCTTT	CASSLDAAAEAFF
NA	TRBV4-3	TRBJ2-2	once	TGCGCCAGCAGCCGAAGACAGGCGAGGACCGGGGAGCTGTTTTTT	CASSRRQARTGELFF
TRBD1	TRBV13	TRBJ1-1	few	TGTGCCAGCAGCCAAACACAGGGGGTGGTGAACACTGAAGCTTTCTTT	CASSQTQGVVNTEAFF
NA	TRBV5-5	TRBJ1-2	NA	TGTGCCAGCAGCTTTAATGGACAGACCCAGAGGAGCTATGGCTACACCTTC	CASSFNGQTQRSYGYTF
TRBD2	TRBV6-4	TRBJ2-3	NA	TGTGCCAGCAGTGACTCGAGCGGGGGGGCAGATACGCAGTATTTT	CASSDSSGGADTQYF
NA	TRBV7-2	TRBJ1-6	NA	TGTGCCAGCAGCTTAGCTAGTCAGGGTAATTCACCCCTCCACTTT	CASSLASQGNSPLHF
NA	TRBV7-2	TRBJ2-7	NA	TGTGCCAGCAGCTTAGCCCTGACAAACTACGAGCAGTACTTC	CASSLALTNYEQYF
NA	TRBV9	TRBJ1-1	NA	TGTGCCAGCAGCGTAGGAATCAGGGGAGTGAACACTGAAGCTTTCTTT	CASSVGIRGVNTEAFF
NA	TRBV28	TRBJ1-6	NA	TGTGCCACCTGGGGGGAGACTAATTCACCCCTCCACTTT	CATWGETNSPLHF
NA	TRBV6-1	TRBJ1-6	NA	TGTGCCAGCAGTGAAAAGGGAAATCAGGGTAATTCACCCCTCCACTTT	CASSEKGNQGNSPLHF
NA	TRBV2	TRBJ2-7	NA	TGTGCCAGCATCTTACAGACGGTATCCTACGAGCAGTACTTC	CASILQTVSYEQYF
NA	TRBV24-1	TRBJ1-1	once	TGTGCCACCTCAGAGGGCGGGACTGAAGCTTTCTTT	CATSEGGTEAFF
NA	TRBV5-1	TRBJ1-1	NA	TGCGCCAGCAGCTCTCCAGACTTGAACACTGAAGCTTTCTTT	CASSSPDLNTEAFF
NA	TRBV7-9	TRBJ1-5	NA	TGTGCCAGCAGCTTAGTCGGAGATCAGCCCCAGCATTTT	CASSLVGDQPQHF
NA	TRBV19	TRBJ1-1	NA	TGTGCCAGTACTGCGCCCCGGGACACTGAAGCTTTCTTT	CASTAPRDTEAFF
TRBD1	TRBV5-4	TRBJ1-2	NA	TGTGCCAGCAGCCCCCTATTAAAACAGACAGGGGATGGCTACACCTTC	CASSPLLKQTGDGYTF
NA	TRBV27	TRBJ1-1	NA	TGTGCCAGCAGTTTATCCCCATTTCCGGGGGTCTCTGAAGCTTTCTTT	CASSLSPFPGVSEAFF
NA	TRBV29-1	TRBJ1-5	NA	TGCAGCGTTAGCAGGGATAATCAGCCCCAGCATTTT	CSVSRDNQPQHF
NA	TRBV5-4	TRBJ1-5	NA	TGTGCCAGCAGCTTGGGTGGTCAGGGACAGCCCCAGCATTTT	CASSLGGQGQPQHF
TRBD1	TRBV9	TRBJ2-7	NA	TGTGCCAGCAGCCCGGGACAGGGAGGTGACGAGCAGTACTTC	CASSPGQGGDEQYF
NA	TRBV7-6	TRBJ1-1	once	TGTGCCAGCAGCTTAGATTCTACAGGAATGAACACTGAAGCTTTCTTT	CASSLDSTGMNTEAFF
TRBD2	TRBV5-1	TRBJ2-1	NA	TGCGCCAGCAGCTTGGACCCTAGCGGGGGGGCCAGTGAGCAGTTCTTC	CASSLDPSGGASEQFF
TRBD1	TRBV5-8	TRBJ1-2	NA	TGTGCCAGCAGCCCCCAGACAGGGAGGACATATGGCTACACCTTC	CASSPQTGRTYGYTF
TRBD1	TRBV4-1	TRBJ1-1	NA	TGCGCCAGCAGCCTGGGGGGACAGGGAAGGAACACTGAAGCTTTCTTT	CASSLGGQGRNTEAFF
NA	TRBV18	TRBJ1-2	NA	TGTGCCAGCTCACCACAGGGAGGTAACTATGGCTACACCTTC	CASSPQGGNYGYTF
NA	TRBV7-9	TRBJ1-1	NA	TGTGCCAGCAGACCTACAGGGTGGGACACTGAAGCTTTCTTT	CASRPTGWDTEAFF
NA	TRBV5-8	TRBJ2-7	NA	TGTGCCAGCAGCCCAGGGGCCTACGAGCAGTACTTC	CASSPGAYEQYF
TRBD2	TRBV13	TRBJ2-7	NA	TGTGCCAGCAGCTTAGAAACTAGCGGGGGGCACGAGCAGTACTTC	CASSLETSGGHEQYF
NA	TRBV5-1	TRBJ1-2	NA	TGCGCCAGCAGCTTGGCGAGAGAAACTAACTATGGCTACACCTTC	CASSLARETNYGYTF
TRBD1	TRBV27	TRBJ2-6	NA	TGTGCCAGCAGTCCCGGACAGGGATTCCCTGGGGCCAACGTCCTGACTTTC	CASSPGQGFPGANVLTF
NA	TRBV6-5	TRBJ1-1	NA	TGTGCCAGCAGTTACTCGGGGTCAGGGTGGACTGAAGCTTTCTTT	CASSYSGSGWTEAFF
TRBD1	TRBV9	TRBJ2-3	NA	TGTGCCAGCACTAAGGGACAGGGATACACAGATACGCAGTATTTT	CASTKGQGYTDTQYF
NA	TRBV29-1	TRBJ1-3	NA	TGCAGCGGCCGACAGAGCTCTGGAAACACCATATATTTT	CSGRQSSGNTIYF
NA	TRBV16	TRBJ1-1	few	TGTGCCAGCAGCCGAGACAGGAACACTGAAGCTTTCTTT	CASSRDRNTEAFF
NA	TRBV2	TRBJ1-5	NA	TGTGCCAGCAATAAGTACGGTCAGCCCCAGCATTTT	CASNKYGQPQHF
TRBD1	TRBV5-1	TRBJ2-7	NA	TGCGCCAGCAGCTATCCGGGACAGGGGGGATACGAGCAGTACTTC	CASSYPGQGGYEQYF
NA	TRBV10-1	TRBJ2-7	NA	TGCGCCAAACGACTGATTACTTACGAGCAGTACTTC	CAKRLITYEQYF
TRBD1	TRBV3-1/TRBV3-2	TRBJ1-1	NA	TGTGCCAGCAGCCAAGACGGGACAGGTATGAACACTGAAGCTTTCTTT	CASSQDGTGMNTEAFF
NA	TRBV7-2	TRBJ2-3	NA	TGTGCCAGCAGCCAACTGGGACAAAGGGGGGATACGCAGTATTTT	CASSQLGQRGDTQYF
TRBD1	TRBV6-5	TRBJ2-7	NA	TGTGCCAGCAGGTACCGGGTGACAGGGTCCTACGAGCAGTACTTC	CASRYRVTGSYEQYF